This T cell receptor beta chain was captured in a study of T cells after posttransplantation cyclophosphamide. Cyclophosphamide on days +3 and +4 followed busulfan-fludarabine conditioning and a marrow graft. Some clones are missing from TCRdb's copy, which holds only in-frame ones; the method was immunoSEQ multiplex PCR. There are tens of thousands of clones in the sample, none observed a single time. The study, taken as a whole, reports: TRB overlap between skin or GI tissue T cells and blood was limited. Recipient CMV seropositivity and CMV reactivation strongly tracked TRB clonality. Later blood repertoires were often dominated by clones from the donor CD8+ memory compartment.

This clone was seen repeatedly, ten times or more. Its antigen is unidentified. The CDR3 spans 13 residues. CDR1 is SNHLY, CDR2 FYNNEI, per germline. V shed 7 bases and J shed 1 base, with 10 bases lying between them. The receptor was isolated from a male patient between 18 and 35 years old who received an allogeneic stem cell transplant from a related donor, was CMV-positive, and had no GVHD. Some T cells may trace back to the graft donor. The sample consisted of PBMCs, taken after allogeneic stem cell transplant with posttransplant cyclophosphamide. The chain has TRBV2 and TRBJ1-1; the D is unclear. DNA of the CDR3: TGTGCCAGCACTTTGAGGTGGAACACTGAAGCTTTCTTT. Amino acids: CASTLRWNTEAFF.